This T cell receptor beta chain was recovered during a study of identifying expanded T cells in peripheral blood. Profiled with immunoSEQ multiplex PCR; TCRdb holds only in-frame clones, not every one. The data contain about 94,000 clones, approximately 86% of them seen just once; the ten biggest clones take up under 6%. During the collection period, no donor immune events like infections were recorded. Notes on the study in general: Over approximately two and four weeks, about 16.4 and 19 clones changed, versus 1.2 between replicates. Clone count variance between roughly two-week samples rose with total template count.

As for this clone: What it recognizes is unknown.

Sequencing was done on a sample of blood. This sequence originates from a person aged 18 to 75 in good health.

The CDR3 spells CATLGYEGNQPQHF. CDR3 nucleotides: TGTGCCACCCTAGGATACGAGGGGAATCAGCCCCAGCATTTT. The chain recombines TRBV6-6 with TRBJ1-5; possibly TRBD1 for D (5 bases). Trimming stripped 10 bases from V and 4 bases from J, with 17 bases between. The CDR3 totals 14 residues. In germline, CDR1 is MNHNY, CDR2 SVGAGI (reference sequence).